These T cell receptor beta chains were read from a single sample in a study of identical twins. Each CDR3 protein gets one entry after TCRdb re-called the 5' RACE reads with MiXCR. This table has 690,000 or so distinct CDR3 sequences, roughly 8% appearing once. These data were also filed under a second study, of yellow fever vaccine responses in identical twins.

The sample consisted of PBMCs. These receptors all come from a woman between 18 and 30 years old in good health. Both conserved end residues are part of each CDR3. D genes are given only for firm matches. A row's size may be missing; if present it is once, few, many or a size class.

d_call j_call clone_size v_call cdr3_nt cdr3_aa
NA TRBJ2-5 NA TRBV28 TGTGCCAGCACCACTCCCGGGCCAGGGGTAGAGACCCAGTACTTC CASTTPGPGVETQYF
NA TRBJ2-5 NA TRBV24-1 TGTGCCACCAGTGATACCCCCCCCGGCAGGTCGGAGACCCAGTACTTC CATSDTPPGRSETQYF
TRBD1 TRBJ2-7 NA TRBV20-1 TGCAGTGCTTCGGAGACAGGGGTCAACGAGCAGTACTTC CSASETGVNEQYF
TRBD2 TRBJ2-1 NA TRBV24-1 TGTGCCACCTCAGCGCCTTTACTAGCGGGGGCCGTAAGTGAGCAGTTCTTC CATSAPLLAGAVSEQFF
NA TRBJ2-4 many TRBV5-1 TGCGCCAGCAGCTTGGAGGGCGGACCCTCTAACATTCAGTACTTC CASSLEGGPSNIQYF
NA TRBJ2-2 many TRBV29-1 TGCAGCGTTGGTGTAGGGCGCACCGGGGAGCTGTTTTTT CSVGVGRTGELFF
TRBD1 TRBJ2-7 NA TRBV5-3 TGTGCCATGGGCCCAGGGACAGGGTCCTACGAGCAGTACTTC CAMGPGTGSYEQYF
TRBD1 TRBJ2-1 few TRBV4-3 TGCGCCAGCAGCTATGGCCGGGACAGGGGAGGTAGGGAGCAGTTCTTC CASSYGRDRGGREQFF
NA TRBJ2-3 NA TRBV5-1 TGCGCCAGCAGCTTGGCTGTTTGGAGCACAGATACGCAGTATTTT CASSLAVWSTDTQYF
NA TRBJ2-7 few TRBV29-1 TGCAGCGTTGTTAGTCCCTCTAGCTCCTACGAGCAGTACTTC CSVVSPSSSYEQYF
NA TRBJ1-5 NA TRBV12-5 TGTGCTAGTGCCCAAGAACCCCAGCCCCAGCATTTT CASAQEPQPQHF
NA TRBJ2-1 many TRBV12-3/TRBV12-4 TGTGCCAGCATATCCAATAATAAAAATGAGCAGTTCTTC CASISNNKNEQFF
TRBD2 TRBJ2-1 few TRBV12-3/TRBV12-4 TGTGCCAGCAGAGACCCTAGCGGGTACAATGAGCAGTTCTTC CASRDPSGYNEQFF
NA TRBJ2-3 many TRBV10-1 TGCGCCAGCAGTGCCGGCAGGGCCAAAGATACGCAGTATTTT CASSAGRAKDTQYF
TRBD2 TRBJ2-1 NA TRBV14 TGTGCCAGCAGCCAAGTAGGGAGACTAGCGCACTCCTACAATGAGCAGTTCTTC CASSQVGRLAHSYNEQFF
TRBD1 TRBJ1-1 NA TRBV11-2 TGTGCCAGCAGCTCCATAGGGACAGGGGGCGCGGCTTTCTTT CASSSIGTGGAAFF